This TCR beta chain is drawn from a study of blood T cell repertoires in COVID-19. Across the whole study: From T cells, B-cell-depleted T cells, or PBMCs came the material, which was cDNA or gDNA.

As originally analysed: Quantification of nucleated cells was approximated via reference gene primer amplification. Here immunoSEQ multiplex PCR was the method, and the copy in TCRdb shows in-frame clones only, minus some. The DNA was the basis for D and trimming; V, J and clone size are from that table. The repertoire holds over 150,000 clones, with about 90% as singletons. Germline trimming cut 4 bases from V and 2 bases from J; bases unmatched to any gene: 7. CDR1 and CDR2 (germline): MDHEN, SYDVKM. CDR3 size: 16 residues. This chain joins TRBV28 and TRBJ1-5, with 8 positions matching TRBD1. The clonotype was recovered from a man aged 50 to 60 with acute or convalescent COVID-19. The sequencing input was peripheral blood. Here the CDR3 reads CASSSRIQGGNQPQHF. DNA for the CDR3: TGTGCCAGCAGTTCCCGCATACAGGGGGGCAATCAGCCCCAGCATTTT.